This T cell receptor (beta chain) was identified in a study of blood T cells in healthy people across ages (dated by TCRdb to between 2014 and 2017). Broadly, across the study: In model experiments, template switching captured roughly one uniquely barcoded TCR beta cDNA molecule for every two T cells. The study measured age-related changes in TCR beta repertoire diversity using deep sequencing normalized with unique cDNA molecular identifiers. The donors were split into four age groups: young (average about 16 years), middle-aged (around 37), aged (over 55) and long-lived (roughly 80). To avoid experimental bias, donors of different ages were randomly spread across the sequencing lanes. For two donors (one aged 18 to 29 and one aged 80 or older), the study analyzed two additional independent replicas of 1 million unique cDNA reads from the same blood draw. General conclusions and limits of the study: Observed TCR beta diversity correlated strongly with the percentage of naive T cells measured by flow cytometry. Bulk unsorted PBMC profiling prevented conclusive comparison of naive and antigen-experienced compartments. Estimates of total diversity from one million sequenced T cells were regarded as lower bounds and underestimates. Observed TCR beta diversity per million T cells fell roughly linearly with age, and a significant reduction was already apparent by age around 39. Because the CMV infection status of the donors was unknown, age-related changes in expanded clonotypes may potentially have been confounded. Compared with the aged group, more naive CD4+ T cells, fewer expanded clones and increased TCR diversity were shown by the long-lived group, suggesting age selection.

The library was prepared using 5' RACE. Sequencing instrument: Illumina HiSeq 2500. A second about 7 to 11 cycle PCR used a sample-barcoded 5' primer and a J-beta primer mix. A template-switch 5' adaptor carrying 12 random nucleotides introduced a unique molecular identifier onto each TCR beta cDNA molecule. Each sample yielded at least 3 million CDR3-containing paired-end reads. First-strand cDNA synthesis was performed from all RNA using the Mint cDNA synthesis kit, with priming by a TRBC-specific oligonucleotide. All cDNA was treated with uracil-DNA glycosylase and then went through a first 18-cycle PCR with the universal primers M1SS and BC2_uni_R. On the authors' methods: For normalization, 1 million high-quality reads, each with a distinct molecular identifier, were randomly selected from each sample. Reads with shared molecular identifiers were discarded instead of being binned into consensus sequences. MiTCR, run with a Q25 quality threshold and the strictest error-elimination algorithm, handled CDR3 identification, clonotype clustering and error correction. A nonparametric unseen species model with Euler transformation was used to estimate a lower bound on total TCR beta diversity. Using fastp at Q25 and MiXCR, TCRdb reprocessed the public reads and kept productive beta chains. Merged by CDR3 protein, the rows form single entries marked with the most common genes and DNA. These V and J calls are TCRdb output, not the study's own analysis. The sample table contains some 640,000 distinct CDR3 sequences; only one count was recorded for about 30% of them. The top ten hold roughly 14% of the sample.

Donors were 40 or so systemically healthy Caucasian individuals from Russia aged 6 to 90 years. Ten milliliters of peripheral blood were drawn from each donor into EDTA-treated Vacutainer tubes. Ficoll-Paque density-gradient centrifugation was used to isolate PBMCs, with at least 6.5 million per sample. Total RNA, at least 5.5 micrograms per sample, was extracted from PBMCs with Trizol reagent. For every donor, an aliquot of PBMCs went through flow cytometry to measure the percentages of naive CD45RAhigh/CD27high T cells. This clonotype was seen at least ten times. Its recognized antigen is unknown. No base quality information exists; no much larger clone differs at one position. The sequenced sample was blood. This clonotype originated in a woman of 80 years or more in good health.

The CDR3 region reads CSAGGLGSSSYEQYF. The nucleotides read TGCAGTGCGGGGGGGCTGGGATCCTCCTCCTACGAGCAGTACTTC. This chain is built from TRBV20-1 and TRBJ2-7; perhaps TRBD2 is the D gene, with 7 bases matching. Taken from cysteine to phenylalanine, the CDR3 has 15 residues. The sequence is cut down to CDR3 DNA, 45 bases in frame from base 1. The germline V gene (reference sequence) supplies CDR1 DFQATT and CDR2 SNEGSKA. V loses 6 bases of germline sequence and J loses 0 bases, and the interval between the two ends is 18 bases.